The 2 T cell receptor beta chains presented below share a single source sample, sequenced in a study of blood T cell repertoires in COVID-19. Measured with immunoSEQ multiplex PCR; TCRdb has only the in-frame clones, and not every one. The data show approximately 240,000 clones, with about 90% seen just once and about 12% held by the top ten. What was sequenced was peripheral blood. The receptors stem from a woman in her late teens or twenties who had recovered from COVID-19.

This chain uses TRBV7-3 with TRBJ1-6; 9 nucleotides agree with TRBD1. The V gene end was trimmed by 6 bases and the J gene end by 6 bases; junction bases not matched to a gene: 6. CDR3 length: 15 amino acids. Looked up from germline, CDR1 is SGHTA and CDR2 is FQGTGA. CDR3 sequence (DNA): TGTGCCAGCAGAAGGGACAGGGAGGTTAATTCACCCCTCCACTTT. This translates into CASRRDREVNSPLHF.

This rearrangement joins TRBV6-5 to TRBJ1-5, with D perhaps TRBD1 (5 bases). Trimming pared 4 bases from V and 5 bases from J, leaving 12 bases between. The CDR3 length is 14 residues. CDR1 is MNHEY, CDR2 SVGAGI, per germline. CDR3 sequence reads: CASSLQWGDQPQHF. DNA of the CDR3: TGTGCCAGCAGTTTACAGTGGGGGGATCAGCCCCAGCATTTT.